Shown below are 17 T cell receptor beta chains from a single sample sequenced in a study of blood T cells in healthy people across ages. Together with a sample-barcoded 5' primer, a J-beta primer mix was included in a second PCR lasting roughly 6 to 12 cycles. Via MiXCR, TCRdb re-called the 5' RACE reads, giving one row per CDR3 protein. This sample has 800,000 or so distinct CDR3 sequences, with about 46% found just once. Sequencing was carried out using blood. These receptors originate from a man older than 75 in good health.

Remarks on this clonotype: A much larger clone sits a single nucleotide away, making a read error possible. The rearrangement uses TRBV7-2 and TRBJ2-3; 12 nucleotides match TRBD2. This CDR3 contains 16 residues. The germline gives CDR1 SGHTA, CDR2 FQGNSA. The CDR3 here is CASSARLAGDTDAQYF. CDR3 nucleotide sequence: TGTGCCAGCAGCGCCAGACTAGCGGGAGACACAGATGCGCAGTATTTT.

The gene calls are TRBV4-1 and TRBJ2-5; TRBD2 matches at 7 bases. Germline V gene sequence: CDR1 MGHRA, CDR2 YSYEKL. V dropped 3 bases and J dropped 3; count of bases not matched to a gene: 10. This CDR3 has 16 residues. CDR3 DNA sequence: TGCGCCAGCAGCCATATAGGTCTGCGGGAGAAAGAGACCCAGTACTTC. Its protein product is CASSHIGLREKETQYF.

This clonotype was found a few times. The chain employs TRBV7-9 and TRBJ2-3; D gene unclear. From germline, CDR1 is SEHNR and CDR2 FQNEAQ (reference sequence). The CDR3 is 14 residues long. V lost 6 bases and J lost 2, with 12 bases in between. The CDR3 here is CASRAVGYTDTQYF. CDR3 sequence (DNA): TGTGCCAGCAGGGCCGTGGGCTACACAGATACGCAGTATTTT.

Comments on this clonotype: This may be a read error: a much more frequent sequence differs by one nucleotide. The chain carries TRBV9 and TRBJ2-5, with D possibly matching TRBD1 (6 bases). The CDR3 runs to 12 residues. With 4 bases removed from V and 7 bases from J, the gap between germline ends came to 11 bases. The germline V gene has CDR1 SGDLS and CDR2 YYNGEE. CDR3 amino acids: CASSPGEGTQYF. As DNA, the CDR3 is TGTGCCAGCAGCCCAGGGGAAGGGACCCAGTACTTC.

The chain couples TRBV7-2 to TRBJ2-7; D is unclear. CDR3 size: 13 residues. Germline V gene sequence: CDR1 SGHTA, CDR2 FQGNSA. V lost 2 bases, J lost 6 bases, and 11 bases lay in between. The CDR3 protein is CASSLMGPSEQYF. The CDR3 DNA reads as TGTGCCAGCAGCTTAATGGGCCCAAGCGAGCAGTACTTC.

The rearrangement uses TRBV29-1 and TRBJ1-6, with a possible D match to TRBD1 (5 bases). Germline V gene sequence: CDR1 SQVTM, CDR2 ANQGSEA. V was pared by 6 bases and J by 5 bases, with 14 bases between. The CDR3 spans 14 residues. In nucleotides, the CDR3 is TGCAGCGTCCGGGACGACCTTAATAATTCACCCCTCCACTTT. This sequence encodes CSVRDDLNNSPLHF.

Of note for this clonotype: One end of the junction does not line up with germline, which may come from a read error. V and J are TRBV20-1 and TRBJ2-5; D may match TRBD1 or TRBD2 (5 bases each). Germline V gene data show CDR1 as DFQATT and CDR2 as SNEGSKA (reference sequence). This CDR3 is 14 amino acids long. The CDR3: CSARGTAGTETQCF. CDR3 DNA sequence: TGCAGTGCTAGGGGGACCGCGGGTACAGAGACCCAGTGCTTC.

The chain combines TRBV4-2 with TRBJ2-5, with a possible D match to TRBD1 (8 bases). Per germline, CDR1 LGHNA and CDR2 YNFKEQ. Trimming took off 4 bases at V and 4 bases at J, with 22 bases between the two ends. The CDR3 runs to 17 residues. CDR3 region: CASSLQPRRGTGETQYF. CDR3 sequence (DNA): TGTGCCAGCAGCCTCCAACCCAGGCGGGGGACAGGAGAGACCCAGTACTTC.

The CDR3 is CASSATTGTGVFEQYF. The CDR3 nucleotides are TGTGCCAGCAGCGCCACGACCGGGACAGGGGTTTTCGAGCAGTACTTC. This chain links TRBV14 with TRBJ2-7, with 10 bases identical to TRBD1. The CDR3 length is 16 residues. The germline V gene has CDR1 SGHDN and CDR2 FVKESK. V dropped 5 bases and J dropped 6; count of bases not matched to a gene: 13. The whole variable domain, remainder taken from reference TRBV14 and TRBJ2-7, is EAGVTQFPSHSVIEKGQTVTLRCDPISGHDNLYWYRRVMGKEIKFLLHFVKESKQDESGMPNNRFLAERTGGTYSTLKVQPAELEDSGVYFCASSATTGTGVFEQYFGPGTRLTVT.

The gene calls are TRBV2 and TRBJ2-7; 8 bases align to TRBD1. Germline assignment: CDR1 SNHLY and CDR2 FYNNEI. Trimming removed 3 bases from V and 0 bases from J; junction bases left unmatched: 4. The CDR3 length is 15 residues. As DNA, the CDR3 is TGTGCCAGCAGTGAGGGACAGGATAGCTCCTACGAGCAGTACTTC. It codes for CASSEGQDSSYEQYF.

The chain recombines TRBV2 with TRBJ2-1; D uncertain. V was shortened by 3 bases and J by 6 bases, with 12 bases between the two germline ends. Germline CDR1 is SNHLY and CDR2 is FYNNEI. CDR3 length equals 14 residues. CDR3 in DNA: TGTGCCAGCAGTGAGCTCCTGGCAAGCAATGAGCAGTTCTTC. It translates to CASSELLASNEQFF.

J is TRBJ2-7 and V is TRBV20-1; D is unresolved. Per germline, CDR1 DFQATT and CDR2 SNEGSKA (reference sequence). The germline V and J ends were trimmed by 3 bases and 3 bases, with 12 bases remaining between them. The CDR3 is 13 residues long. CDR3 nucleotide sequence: TGCAGTGCTAGTCTAATTCCGTTCTACGAGCAGTACTTC. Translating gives CSASLIPFYEQYF.

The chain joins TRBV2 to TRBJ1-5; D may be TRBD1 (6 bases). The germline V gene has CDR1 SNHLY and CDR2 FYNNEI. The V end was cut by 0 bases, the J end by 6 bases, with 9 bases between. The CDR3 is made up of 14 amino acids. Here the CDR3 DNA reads TGTGCCAGCAGTGAAGCTGGGGGGCCTCAGCCCCAGCATTTT. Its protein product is CASSEAGGPQPQHF. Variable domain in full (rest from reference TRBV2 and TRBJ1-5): EPEVTQTPSHQVTQMGQEVILRCVPISNHLYFYWYRQILGQKVEFLVSFYNNEISEKSEIFDDQFSVERPDGSNFTLKIRSTKLEDSAMYFCASSEAGGPQPQHFGDGTRLSIL.

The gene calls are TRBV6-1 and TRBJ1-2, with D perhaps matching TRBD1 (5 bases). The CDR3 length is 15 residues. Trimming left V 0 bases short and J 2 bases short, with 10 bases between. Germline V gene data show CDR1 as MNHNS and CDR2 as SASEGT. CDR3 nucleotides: TGTGCCAGCAGTGAAGCGTATCCAGGGAACTATGGCTACACCTTC. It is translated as CASSEAYPGNYGYTF.

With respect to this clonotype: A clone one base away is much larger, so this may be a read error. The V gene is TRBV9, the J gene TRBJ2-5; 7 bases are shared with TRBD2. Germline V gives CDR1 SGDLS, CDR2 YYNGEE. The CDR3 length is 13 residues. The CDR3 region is CAGSVSGGETQYF. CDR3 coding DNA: TGTGCCGGCAGCGTCTCCGGGGGGGAGACCCAGTACTTC.

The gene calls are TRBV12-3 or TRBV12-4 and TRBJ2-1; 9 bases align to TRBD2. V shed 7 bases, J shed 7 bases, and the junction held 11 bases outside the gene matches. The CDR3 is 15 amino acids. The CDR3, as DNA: TGTGCCAGCACACTCGGACTAGCGCGGCGGAATGAGCAGTTCTTC. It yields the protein CASTLGLARRNEQFF.

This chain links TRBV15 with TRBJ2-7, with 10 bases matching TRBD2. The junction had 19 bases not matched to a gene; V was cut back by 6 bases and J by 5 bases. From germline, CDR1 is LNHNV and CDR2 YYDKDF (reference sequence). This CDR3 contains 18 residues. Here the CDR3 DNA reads TGTGCCACCAGTAACGGCAGGTTCCTAGCGGGAGATCAGAACGAGCAGTACTTC. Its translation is CATSNGRFLAGDQNEQYF.